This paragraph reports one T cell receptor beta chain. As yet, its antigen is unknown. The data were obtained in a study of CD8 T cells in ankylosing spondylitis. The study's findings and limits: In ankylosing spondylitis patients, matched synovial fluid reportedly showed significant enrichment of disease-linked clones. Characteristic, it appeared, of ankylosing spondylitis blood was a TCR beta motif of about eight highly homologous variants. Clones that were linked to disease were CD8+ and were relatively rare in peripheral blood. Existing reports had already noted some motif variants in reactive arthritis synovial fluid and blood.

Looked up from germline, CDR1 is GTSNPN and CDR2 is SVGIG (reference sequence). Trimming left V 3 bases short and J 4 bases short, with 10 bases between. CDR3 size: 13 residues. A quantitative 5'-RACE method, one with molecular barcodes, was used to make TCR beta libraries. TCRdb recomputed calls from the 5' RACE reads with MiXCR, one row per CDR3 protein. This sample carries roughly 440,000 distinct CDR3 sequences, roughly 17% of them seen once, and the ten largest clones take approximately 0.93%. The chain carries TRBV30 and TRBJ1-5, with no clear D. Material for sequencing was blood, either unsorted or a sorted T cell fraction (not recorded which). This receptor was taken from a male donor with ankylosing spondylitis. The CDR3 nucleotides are TGTGCCTGGAGCTCGGGCGGGAATCAGCCCCAGCATTTT. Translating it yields CAWSSGGNQPQHF.